The T cell receptor beta chain described here comes from a study of T cells in Graves' hyperthyroidism and ophthalmopathy. Study-level results: Peripheral blood also featured most of the thyroid clonotypes expanded above 0.001.

Trimming left V 5 bases short and J 4 bases short, with 12 bases between. The germline CDR1 and CDR2 sequences are SEHNR and FQNEAQ (reference sequence). The CDR3 is 14 amino acids. The TCR beta CDR3 regions underwent amplification using RNA transcripts as the source. First-round RT-PCR with HTBI primers amplified the TCR CDR3 region. TCRdb independently ran MiXCR on the multiplex PCR reads; one entry per CDR3 protein. This sample yields 600,000 or so distinct CDR3 sequences, of which 15% to 20% are seen a single time; 3.8% belongs to the top ten. Concerning this clonotype: No antigen is known for it.

Graves' hyperthyroidism showing no ophthalmopathy progression within 18 months was considered stable. Hyperthyroidism patients were newly diagnosed, had disease duration under 2 months, and were aged 18 to 65 years. 10 ml of fresh peripheral blood supplied the PBMCs. Sequencing used blood. The receptor was isolated from a woman in her twenties or thirties with Graves' hyperthyroidism. V usage is TRBV7-9 and J usage is TRBJ2-1, with D possibly TRBD2 on 5 matching bases. The CDR3: CASSQVGMYNEQFF. DNA of the CDR3: TGTGCCAGCAGCCAGGTCGGGATGTACAATGAGCAGTTCTTC.